Presented here are 15 T cell receptor beta chains from one specimen sequenced in a study of T cell responses to AZD1222 COVID-19 vaccine. TCRdb keeps only in-frame clones here, not all; method: immunoSEQ multiplex PCR. The table has about 81,000 clones, about nine tenths seen once. The material was peripheral blood, obtained 28 days after the second AZD1222 dose. Source of these receptors: an adult who received the AZD1222 COVID-19 vaccine.

The V gene is TRBV28, the J gene TRBJ1-4; D is possibly TRBD1 (5 bases). Germline CDR1 and CDR2: MDHEN and SYDVKM. Between the trimmed V and J ends, which lost 6 bases and 3 bases, there was a span of 14 bases. This CDR3 region has 15 residues. The CDR3 loop reads CASSQAGGANEKLFF. In DNA, the CDR3 is TGTGCCAGCAGCCAAGCCGGGGGGGCTAATGAAAAACTGTTTTTT. The variable domain in full, completed from reference TRBV28 and TRBJ1-4, reads DVKVTQSSRYLVKRTGEKVFLECVQDMDHENMFWYRQDPGLGLRLIYFSYDVKMKEKGDIPEGYSVSREKKERFSLILESASTNQTSMYLCASSQAGGANEKLFFGSGTQLSVL.

V gene TRBV5-1 combines with J gene TRBJ2-3, with unresolved D. CDR3 length equals 14 residues. V was clipped by 2 bases and J by 2 bases, with 9 bases between them. The germline gives CDR1 SGHRS, CDR2 YFSETQ. The CDR3 DNA is TGCGCCAGCAGCTTAACAGTGTTCACAGATACGCAGTATTTT. It translates to CASSLTVFTDTQYF.

The chain is built from TRBV5-1 and TRBJ2-2; 8 bases line up with TRBD2. The CDR3 sequence is 15 residues long. Germline CDR1 and CDR2: SGHRS and YFSETQ. Trimming took 4 bases from V and 7 from J; bases not matched to a gene: 9. In DNA form, the CDR3 reads TGCGCCAGCAGCCCCTCCAAGCGGGGGTTCGGGGAGCTGTTTTTT. Translating it yields CASSPSKRGFGELFF.

The chain uses TRBV2 and TRBJ1-6, with 10 bases fitting TRBD1. This CDR3 has 14 amino acids. In germline, CDR1 is SNHLY, CDR2 FYNNEI. J lost 6 bases, V lost 6 bases, and 2 bases had no gene match. The CDR3 loop is CASRGQGGNSPLHF. The CDR3 DNA reads as TGTGCCAGCAGAGGACAGGGGGGTAATTCACCCCTCCACTTT. Full variable domain (outside the CDR3, taken from reference TRBV2 and TRBJ1-6): EPEVTQTPSHQVTQMGQEVILRCVPISNHLYFYWYRQILGQKVEFLVSFYNNEISEKSEIFDDQFSVERPDGSNFTLKIRSTKLEDSAMYFCASRGQGGNSPLHFGNGTRLTVT.

The chain is built from TRBV12-3 or TRBV12-4 and TRBJ1-2; D not certain. The CDR3 has 13 residues. V lost 7 bases and J lost 1, with 10 bases in between. The CDR3 region is CASTSWDNYGYTF. The CDR3 DNA is TGTGCCAGCACCTCCTGGGATAACTATGGCTACACCTTC.

The gene calls are TRBV23-1 and TRBJ1-1; D gene uncertain. TRBV23-1 is reported as an ORF; its role is uncertain. V shed 7 bases and J shed 2 bases, with 17 bases lying between them. CDR3 length equals 15 residues. CDR3 coding DNA: TGCGCCAGCAACAACCCCCGCGGCGGAAACACTGAAGCTTTCTTT. As protein: CASNNPRGGNTEAFF.

The V call is TRBV7-2, the J call TRBJ2-5; perhaps TRBD2 as D (6 bases). Germline V gene data show CDR1 as SGHTA and CDR2 as FQGNSA. The CDR3 sequence is 15 residues long. V was pared by 5 bases and J by 4 bases, with 17 bases between. The CDR3 sequence is CASSSIRGNGETQYF. CDR3 DNA sequence: TGTGCCAGCAGCAGTATCCGCGGGAACGGAGAGACCCAGTACTTC.

The chain combines TRBV3-1 (or the pseudogene TRBV3-2) with TRBJ2-1, with TRBD1 matching over 7 bases. Germline V gene data show CDR1 as LGHDT and CDR2 as YNNKEL (reference sequence). Germline trimming cut 4 bases from V and 4 bases from J; bases unmatched to any gene: 4. The CDR3 runs to 14 residues. The CDR3 region is CASSPGQLYNEQFF. The CDR3 DNA is TGTGCCAGCAGCCCGGGACAGTTATACAATGAGCAGTTCTTC.

This sequence joins TRBV6-2 or TRBV6-3 and TRBJ1-4, with D unclear. The CDR3 is made up of 14 amino acids. CDR1 is MNHEY and CDR2 is SVGEGT in the germline V gene. V gave up 6 bases and J gave up 11 bases, with 19 bases separating them. The DNA for the CDR3 is TGTGCCAGCAGCCCGCCGTCAAGGAGTGGGAAACTGTTTTTT. This sequence encodes CASSPPSRSGKLFF.

This clone was seen only once. The chain is built from TRBV18 and TRBJ1-1; D unclear. Germline CDR1 is KGHSH and CDR2 is LQKENI. V lost 2 bases to trimming and J lost 1 base, with 5 bases between them. The CDR3 is made up of 13 amino acids. This CDR3 is CASSPNGNTEAFF. CDR3 in DNA: TGTGCCAGCTCACCAAACGGGAACACTGAAGCTTTCTTT. Supplemented by reference TRBV18 and TRBJ1-1, the full variable domain reads NAGVMQNPRHLVRRRGQEARLRCSPMKGHSHVYWYRQLPEEGLKFMVYLQKENIIDESGMPKERFSAEFPKEGPSILRIQQVVRGDSAAYFCASSPNGNTEAFFGQGTRLTVV.

This clone has just one count. The rearrangement uses TRBV19 and TRBJ2-5; 8 bases fit TRBD2. After removal of 3 bases from V and 1 base from J, the junction contained 4 bases not matched to a gene. The CDR3 runs to 15 residues. Germline V CDR1 and CDR2: LNHDA, SQIVND (reference sequence). The CDR3 sequence: CASSIGGLVQETQYF. CDR3 DNA sequence: TGTGCCAGTAGTATCGGGGGACTAGTCCAAGAGACCCAGTACTTC.

The chain has TRBV28 and TRBJ1-1; D is unresolved. The CDR3 has 13 residues. Germline values: CDR1 MDHEN, CDR2 SYDVKM. V lost 6 bases, J lost 0 bases, and 8 bases lay in between. In DNA form, the CDR3 reads TGTGCCAGCAGGCCCCCTATGAACACTGAAGCTTTCTTT. Protein: CASRPPMNTEAFF.

This chain links TRBV10-1 with TRBJ1-2; D gene ambiguous. V was shortened by 0 bases and J by 7 bases, with 9 bases between the two germline ends. CDR1 is WNHNN and CDR2 is SYGVQD in the germline V gene (reference sequence). The CDR3 totals 13 residues. CDR3: CASSESGKGGYTF. Written as DNA, the CDR3 is TGCGCCAGCAGTGAGTCGGGAAAGGGTGGCTACACCTTC.

The V and J genes are TRBV2 and TRBJ1-1; 7 bases are a match to TRBD1. CDR3 size: 15 residues. J lost 4 bases, V lost 6 bases, and 11 bases had no gene match. CDR1 is SNHLY and CDR2 is FYNNEI in the germline V gene. CDR3 amino acids: CASSPNRGWTTEAFF. CDR3 in DNA: TGTGCCAGCAGCCCCAACAGGGGTTGGACCACTGAAGCTTTCTTT. Looking up the rest from reference TRBV2 and TRBJ1-1 gives the full variable domain: EPEVTQTPSHQVTQMGQEVILRCVPISNHLYFYWYRQILGQKVEFLVSFYNNEISEKSEIFDDQFSVERPDGSNFTLKIRSTKLEDSAMYFCASSPNRGWTTEAFFGQGTRLTVV.

This chain links TRBV7-2 with TRBJ1-2; 10 positions match TRBD1. In germline, CDR1 is SGHTA, CDR2 FQGNSA. V was clipped by 4 bases and J by 2 bases; unmatched bases: 4. This CDR3 has 15 amino acids. The CDR3 region has the DNA TGTGCCAGCAGCTCACGACAGGGGGCAAACTATGGCTACACCTTC. Protein product: CASSSRQGANYGYTF.